The rows below give T cell receptor beta chains drawn from one sample of a study of blood T cell repertoires in COVID-19. Profiling relied on immunoSEQ multiplex PCR, and the TCRdb table lists in-frame clones only, not all of them. The repertoire holds roughly 300,000 clones, with 70% to 90% as singletons. The specimen sequenced was PBMCs or T cells enriched from blood (not recorded which). These receptors came from a woman between 18 and 29 years old who had recovered from COVID-19. CDR3s include the opening cysteine and the closing phenylalanine or tryptophan. The D gene is left open where the match is weak. A clone size is listed for some rows: how often the clone was seen (once, few, many), or a class if it is expanded.

>TRBJ1-4|-|TRBV16|-
CASSQSRGTNEKLFF
TGTGCCAGCAGCCAATCCCGAGGAACTAATGAAAAACTGTTTTTT
>TRBJ1-5|-|TRBV19|-
CASSTTGGNQPQHF
TGTGCCAGTAGCACTACCGGGGGCAATCAGCCCCAGCATTTT
>TRBJ1-6|-|TRBV7-3|-
CASSPSGISYSPLHF
TGTGCCAGCAGCCCATCAGGGATATCTTATTCACCCCTCCACTTT
>TRBJ2-1|-|TRBV11-1|TRBD2
CASSHPGLGVGEQFF
TGTGCCAGCAGCCATCCGGGACTAGGCGTAGGTGAGCAGTTCTTC
>TRBJ1-2|-|TRBV5-6|-
CASSLGRGEVDGYTF
TGTGCCAGCAGCCTGGGACGGGGGGAAGTAGATGGCTACACCTTC
>TRBJ2-1|-|TRBV18|TRBD2
CASSLTTSGVGASNEQFF
TGTGCCAGCTCACTAACGACTAGCGGGGTTGGGGCGAGCAATGAGCAGTTCTTC
>TRBJ2-7|-|TRBV2|TRBD1
CAIPGQGSYEQYF
TGTGCCATACCGGGACAGGGGTCCTACGAGCAGTACTTC
>TRBJ2-3|few|TRBV4-2|TRBD2
CASSQGSGGTDTQYF
TGTGCCAGCAGCCAAGGCAGCGGGGGTACAGATACGCAGTATTTT
>TRBJ2-7|-|TRBV4-1|TRBD1
CASSQGWDRSYEQYF
TGCGCCAGCAGCCAAGGGTGGGACAGGAGCTACGAGCAGTACTTC
>TRBJ2-2|-|TRBV2|TRBD2
CASRGLAGAYTGELFF
TGTGCCAGCAGAGGACTAGCGGGAGCTTACACCGGGGAGCTGTTTTTT
>TRBJ2-7|-|TRBV7-9|TRBD2
CASIPTSGRFYEQYF
TGTGCCAGCATCCCGACTAGCGGGAGGTTCTACGAGCAGTACTTC
>TRBJ2-3|-|TRBV29-1|-
CSAQAQGSTQYF
TGCAGCGCCCAAGCGCAAGGATCTACGCAGTATTTT
>TRBJ1-2|-|TRBV9|TRBD1
CASSVDRGYYGYTF
TGTGCCAGCAGCGTAGACAGGGGCTACTATGGCTACACCTTC
>TRBJ1-4|once|TRBV11-2|-
CASSNPGTRYEKLFF
TGTGCCAGCAGCAACCCCGGGACACGCTATGAAAAACTGTTTTTT
>TRBJ1-2|-|TRBV18|TRBD1
CASSKTGEDYGYTF
TGTGCCAGCTCTAAGACAGGGGAGGACTATGGCTACACCTTC